This is a list of T cell receptor beta chains from one sample in a study of shared clonotypes between healthy human individuals. Sequencing was performed with immunoSEQ multiplex PCR; in TCRdb, only in-frame clones are kept and a portion is missing. The sample gives about 820,000 clones, almost 95% of which show up once; more than 20% is in the top ten. Specimen: naive CD8+ T cells sorted from blood. These receptors came from a man aged 30 to 45 in good health. Both conserved end residues are part of each CDR3. The D gene is left open where the match is weak.

d_gene: .; j_gene: TRBJ2-3; v_gene: TRBV7-9; CDR3aa: CASSLEPGGTDTQYF
d_gene: .; j_gene: TRBJ2-2; v_gene: TRBV10-2; CDR3aa: CASSVTRVGTGELFF
d_gene: TRBD1; j_gene: TRBJ2-7; v_gene: TRBV30; CDR3aa: CAGNRGHEQYF
d_gene: .; j_gene: TRBJ2-6; v_gene: TRBV27; CDR3aa: CASTPGSGANVLTF
d_gene: TRBD1; j_gene: TRBJ1-2; v_gene: TRBV29-1; CDR3aa: CSAWTGSNYGYTF
d_gene: TRBD1; j_gene: TRBJ2-3; v_gene: TRBV4-3; CDR3aa: CASSQDLGQAVSRDTQYF
d_gene: .; j_gene: TRBJ2-7; v_gene: TRBV10-3; CDR3aa: CAISESGQGGDEQYF
d_gene: TRBD2; j_gene: TRBJ2-1; v_gene: TRBV11-2; CDR3aa: CASSLTPLAGYNEQFF
d_gene: .; j_gene: TRBJ2-1; v_gene: TRBV12-1; CDR3aa: CASSFVGLAGAREQFF
d_gene: .; j_gene: TRBJ1-5; v_gene: TRBV7-6; CDR3aa: CASSSGRNQPQHF
d_gene: .; j_gene: TRBJ1-1; v_gene: TRBV15; CDR3aa: CATSRGRELNTEAFF
d_gene: .; j_gene: TRBJ2-7; v_gene: TRBV5-1; CDR3aa: CASSLELPDEQYF
d_gene: TRBD1; j_gene: TRBJ1-5; v_gene: TRBV5-5; CDR3aa: CASSTSRDRIGPQHF
d_gene: .; j_gene: TRBJ1-1; v_gene: TRBV19; CDR3aa: CASSIAGWAQWTEAFF
d_gene: .; j_gene: TRBJ2-7; v_gene: TRBV2; CDR3aa: CASSEWEKYEQYF
d_gene: TRBD2; j_gene: TRBJ2-2; v_gene: TRBV27; CDR3aa: CASSAGTINTGELFF
d_gene: .; j_gene: TRBJ2-2; v_gene: TRBV9; CDR3aa: CASSGGGTSNTGELFF
d_gene: TRBD2; j_gene: TRBJ2-7; v_gene: TRBV4-3; CDR3aa: CASSQDRTSPMDYYEQYF
d_gene: TRBD1; j_gene: TRBJ2-7; v_gene: TRBV19; CDR3aa: CASSADRALGEQYF
d_gene: TRBD1; j_gene: TRBJ1-1; v_gene: TRBV28; CDR3aa: CASSIEQGRGSAEAFF
d_gene: .; j_gene: TRBJ1-2; v_gene: TRBV28; CDR3aa: CASSFLDTSEAYGYTF
d_gene: .; j_gene: TRBJ2-1; v_gene: TRBV5-8; CDR3aa: CASSLFQGNEQFF
d_gene: .; j_gene: TRBJ2-1; v_gene: TRBV27; CDR3aa: CASSQDGSSYNEQFF
d_gene: .; j_gene: TRBJ1-2; v_gene: TRBV19; CDR3aa: CASSIGAAGYTF
d_gene: .; j_gene: TRBJ2-3; v_gene: TRBV7-2; CDR3aa: CASSLELEDTQYF
d_gene: .; j_gene: TRBJ2-7; v_gene: TRBV19; CDR3aa: CASSASGVSYEQYF
d_gene: TRBD2; j_gene: TRBJ2-1; v_gene: TRBV7-9; CDR3aa: CASSNRLAPPNNEQFF
d_gene: TRBD1; j_gene: TRBJ2-1; v_gene: TRBV18; CDR3aa: CASSGRDREYNEQFF
d_gene: .; j_gene: TRBJ2-2; v_gene: TRBV28; CDR3aa: CASSSSPSGELFF
d_gene: TRBD2; j_gene: TRBJ2-7; v_gene: TRBV19; CDR3aa: CASSVFSGREYEQYF
d_gene: .; j_gene: TRBJ2-5; v_gene: TRBV7-3; CDR3aa: CASSPRVGETQYF
d_gene: .; j_gene: TRBJ1-1; v_gene: TRBV30; CDR3aa: CAWSGKGWPEAFF
d_gene: TRBD2; j_gene: TRBJ2-5; v_gene: TRBV15; CDR3aa: CATSSPTSGTQETQYF
d_gene: TRBD2; j_gene: TRBJ2-7; v_gene: TRBV6-6; CDR3aa: CASSRLAGVRRVKQYF